This T cell receptor (beta chain) stems from a study of blood T cell repertoires in COVID-19. On the study more broadly: The origin of the acute and convalescent COVID-19 samples was the United States, Italy and Spain. From T cells, B-cell-depleted T cells, or PBMCs came the material, which was cDNA or gDNA.

Methods used by the authors: Scientists estimated how many nucleated cells there were by amplifying reference gene primers. Measured with immunoSEQ multiplex PCR; TCRdb has only the in-frame clones, and not every one. From that table come the V and J calls and clone size; the DNA was used to work out D and trimming. The sample holds some 200,000 clones; 65% to 90% are singletons and the top ten take approximately 2.3%. Of note for this clone: The sample has other DNA sequences that encode this CDR3 too.

Trimming pared 0 bases from V and 5 bases from J, leaving 5 bases between. This CDR3 comprises 13 residues. CDR1 SGHTA and CDR2 FQGNSA come from the germline V gene. One Seattle source followed patients from active infection through their disease course. Sequenced material: peripheral blood. The chain uses TRBV7-2 and TRBJ1-5; D uncertain. This clonotype originated in a woman between 70 and 85 years old with COVID-19, enrolled during active disease. The CDR3 DNA reads as TGTGCCAGCAGCTTAGCGGGAGATCAGCCCCAGCATTTT. Protein: CASSLAGDQPQHF.